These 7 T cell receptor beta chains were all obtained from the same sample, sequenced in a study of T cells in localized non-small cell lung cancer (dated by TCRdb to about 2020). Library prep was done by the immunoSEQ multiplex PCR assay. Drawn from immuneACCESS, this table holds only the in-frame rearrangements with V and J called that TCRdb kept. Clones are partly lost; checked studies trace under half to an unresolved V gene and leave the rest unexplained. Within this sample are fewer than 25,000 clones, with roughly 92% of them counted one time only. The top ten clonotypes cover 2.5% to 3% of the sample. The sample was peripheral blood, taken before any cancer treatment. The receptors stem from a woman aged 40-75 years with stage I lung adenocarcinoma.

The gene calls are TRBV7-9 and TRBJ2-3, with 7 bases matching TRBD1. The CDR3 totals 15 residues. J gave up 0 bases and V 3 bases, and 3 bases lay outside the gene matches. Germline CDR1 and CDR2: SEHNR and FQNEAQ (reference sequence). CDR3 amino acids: CASSLRQGSTDTQYF. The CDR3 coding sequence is TGTGCCAGCAGCTTGCGACAGGGAAGCACAGATACGCAGTATTTT.

The CDR3 loop reads CASSSESTDTQYF. CDR3 sequence (DNA): TGTGCCAGCAGCTCGGAAAGCACAGATACGCAGTATTTT. The rearrangement joins TRBV5-4 to TRBJ2-3, with unresolved D. The CDR3 contains 13 residues. Germline loops: CDR1 SGHNT, CDR2 YYREEE (reference sequence). V was trimmed by 3 bases and J by 0 bases, leaving 5 bases between them.

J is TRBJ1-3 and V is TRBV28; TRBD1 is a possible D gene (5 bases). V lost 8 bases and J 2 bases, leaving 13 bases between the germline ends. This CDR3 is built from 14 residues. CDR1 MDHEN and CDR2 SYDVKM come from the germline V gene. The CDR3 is CASAGGGTGNTIYF. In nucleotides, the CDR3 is TGTGCCAGCGCGGGTGGGGGGACTGGAAACACCATATATTTT.

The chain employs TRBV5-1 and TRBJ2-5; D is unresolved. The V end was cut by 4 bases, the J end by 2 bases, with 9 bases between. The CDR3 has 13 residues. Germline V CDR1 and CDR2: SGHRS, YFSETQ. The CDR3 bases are TGCGCCAGCAGCAAAACTGGACAAGAGACCCAGTACTTC. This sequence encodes CASSKTGQETQYF. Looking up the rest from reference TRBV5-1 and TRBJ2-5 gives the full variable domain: KAGVTQTPRYLIKTRGQQVTLSCSPISGHRSVSWYQQTPGQGLQFLFEYFSETQRNKGNFPGRFSGRQFSNSRSEMNVSTLELGDSALYLCASSKTGQETQYFGPGTRLLVL.

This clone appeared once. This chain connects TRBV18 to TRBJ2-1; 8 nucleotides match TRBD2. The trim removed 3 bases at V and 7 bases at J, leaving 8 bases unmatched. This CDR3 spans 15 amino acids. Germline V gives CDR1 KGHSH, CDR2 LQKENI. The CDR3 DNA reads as TGTGCCAGCTCACCGTTAGGGACTAGGGGGAATGAGCAGTTCTTC. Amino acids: CASSPLGTRGNEQFF.

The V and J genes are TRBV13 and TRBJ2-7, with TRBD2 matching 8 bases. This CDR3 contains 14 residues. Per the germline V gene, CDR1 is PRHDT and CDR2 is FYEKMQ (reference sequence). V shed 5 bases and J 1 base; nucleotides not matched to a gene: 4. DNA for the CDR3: TGTGCCAGCAGCCGGAGCGGGAGTTCCTACGAGCAGTACTTC. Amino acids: CASSRSGSSYEQYF.

The CDR3 reads CASSQEGVVNTEAFF. CDR3 coding DNA: TGCGCCAGCAGCCAAGAAGGCGTGGTGAACACTGAAGCTTTCTTT. This rearrangement joins TRBV4-1 to TRBJ1-1; D not resolved. This CDR3 has 15 residues. CDR1 is MGHRA and CDR2 is YSYEKL in the germline V gene. V lost 0 bases, J lost 0 bases, and 8 bases lay in between.